This entry concerns a single TCR beta chain. Original processing methods: Amplified reference gene primers provided the basis for estimating nucleated cell counts. Sequenced by immunoSEQ multiplex PCR; TCRdb stores in-frame clones only, minus some. That table supplies the V and J calls and clone size; D and trimming were determined from the DNA. In the table there are around 160,000 clones, over 80% of which are singletons. The germline CDR1 and CDR2 sequences are MDHEN and SYDVKM. The J segment lost 5 bases and the V segment lost 5 bases, leaving 8 bases of the junction unmatched. The CDR3 length is 15 residues. The data originate from a study of blood T cell repertoires in COVID-19. Study overall: Samples came from the United States, Italy and Spain, spanning acute and convalescent COVID-19. PBMCs, B-cell-depleted T cells, or T cells were the source of the cDNA or gDNA that made up the material.

The chain joins TRBV28 to TRBJ1-3; the match to TRBD1 covers 8 bases. This TCR was sampled from a woman in her thirties or forties with active or convalescent COVID-19. Sequencing used peripheral blood. The CDR3 is CASSRPGTGRNTIYF. The CDR3 nucleotides are TGTGCCAGCAGTCGACCCGGGACAGGCAGAAACACCATATATTTT.